This entry concerns a single T cell receptor (beta chain). What it binds is not known. The data were taken from a study of cytotoxic CD8 clonotypes in ibrutinib-treated CLL. Turning to the study itself: Recorded responses included 24 partial and 2 complete; following median 68 months, approximately 15 stayed remitted and about 12 progressed. Study observations and caveats: Sustained-remission and progressing patients' sampling times differed.

The V gene end was trimmed by 3 bases and the J gene end by 2 bases; junction bases not matched to a gene: 2. The CDR3 has 15 amino acids. Looked up from germline, CDR1 is SGHTA and CDR2 is FQGTGA. Using immunoSEQ multiplex PCR, the repertoire was profiled, and TCRdb retains in-frame clones only, with some absent. The table includes about 140,000 clones, 70% to 85% detected once. This chain joins TRBV7-3 and TRBJ2-1, with 9 positions matching TRBD2. The receptor was derived from a human donor with chronic lymphocytic leukemia. Material: PBMCs, obtained after 12 months of ibrutinib treatment. In DNA, the CDR3 is TGTGCCAGCAGCTTGCGGGAGGGAACCTACAATGAGCAGTTCTTC. Protein product: CASSLREGTYNEQFF.